The T cell receptor beta chain under discussion was sequenced for a study of cytomegalovirus exposure and HLA in healthy donors. Study details: The approximately 120 validation repertoires were reported in a later analysis to have been generated on the same platform as the approximately 700 first-cohort repertoires.

With 11 bases clipped from V and 5 bases from J, the junction kept 7 bases outside the gene matches. This CDR3 spans 13 amino acids. Germline CDR1 and CDR2: SNHLY and FYNNEI. Profiled with immunoSEQ multiplex PCR; TCRdb holds only in-frame clones, not every one. The sample has over 200,000 clones; roughly 84% are singletons. Findings and limits, study-wide: Through in vitro validation, a few CMV-associated chains were shown to be specific for CMV antigens. Listed as cytomegalovirus-associated were 164 TCR beta chains. High sensitivity and specificity were reportedly achieved when the classifier diagnosed cytomegalovirus status.

Turning to this clone: Antigen: not known.

This rearrangement joins TRBV2 to TRBJ2-1, with 9 bases fitting TRBD1. Specimen: PBMCs. The TCR was taken from a woman between 18 and 29 years old in good health and CMV-seropositive. CDR3 sequence: CAGQGRRNNEQFF. The CDR3 DNA is TGTGCCGGACAGGGGCGACGCAACAATGAGCAGTTCTTC. Complete variable domain (other parts from reference TRBV2 and TRBJ2-1): EPEVTQTPSHQVTQMGQEVILRCVPISNHLYFYWYRQILGQKVEFLVSFYNNEISEKSEIFDDQFSVERPDGSNFTLKIRSTKLEDSAMYFCAGQGRRNNEQFFGPGTRLTVL.